This TCR beta chain was recovered during a study of Ad26.COV2.S vaccination and SARS-CoV-2 variants. Study-level findings and limits: People given the vaccine had a wider spike-specific TCR breadth than placebo recipients did. Vaccine and placebo recipients had comparable breadth of non-spike TCRs. Substantial breadth in spike-specific CD8+ and CD4+ T cell responses was reportedly seen after vaccination. Estimates derived from TCR breadth and depth analyses may have underestimated total T cell responses.

Looked up from germline, CDR1 is LNHDA and CDR2 is SQIVND (reference sequence). CDR3 size: 16 residues. The V segment lost 3 bases and the J segment 5 bases; nucleotides outside the gene matches: 10. As concerns this clone: The antigen remains undetermined.

Some clones are missing from TCRdb's copy, which holds only in-frame ones; the method was immunoSEQ multiplex PCR. Of fewer than 100,000 clones in the sample, approximately 86% were seen once. The chain recombines TRBV19 with TRBJ2-1; 7 positions match TRBD2. This TCR was recovered from a human donor who had recovered from COVID-19. Material: peripheral blood, obtained after recovery from COVID-19. As DNA, the CDR3 is TGTGCCAGTAGTATCAGCCGCGGGAGTATCAACAATGAGCAGTTCTTC. Its protein product is CASSISRGSINNEQFF.